Given below is one TCR beta chain in context. Its matching antigen is unknown. The source of the sample is a study of cytomegalovirus exposure and HLA in healthy donors. Findings and limits, study-wide: The study designated around 150 TCR beta chains cytomegalovirus-associated. The authors confirmed in vitro that a few CMV-associated chains were specific for CMV antigens. The majority of TCR sequences were rare, yet some public TCRs appeared in many donors.

The germline V gene encodes CDR1 SQVTM and CDR2 ANQGSEA. V shed 4 bases and J shed 2 bases, with 11 bases lying between them. The CDR3 spans 13 residues. Using immunoSEQ multiplex PCR, the repertoire was profiled, and TCRdb retains in-frame clones only, with some absent. The data hold about 360,000 clones, with roughly 88% observed a single time. The sequencing sample was made of PBMCs. The sequence was collected from a woman aged 18-29 years in good health and CMV-seronegative. The J gene is TRBJ1-2, the V gene TRBV29-1; the D is unclear. The CDR3 protein is CSVVRGLNYGYTF. CDR3 sequence (DNA): TGCAGCGTTGTCAGAGGGCTGAACTATGGCTACACCTTC.